This TCR beta chain was sequenced in a study of cytomegalovirus exposure and HLA in healthy donors. Study-level background: Earlier, some 170 million T cells were analyzed, and 117 million unique TCR beta sequences were found among them. Whole-study findings and limits: Earlier results showed most TCR beta V segments being productive about 90% or about 30% of the time. Cytomegalovirus status was reportedly diagnosed by the classifier with high sensitivity and specificity.

In regard to this clone: Its target is unknown.

This CDR3 comprises 17 residues. Trimming removed 7 bases from V and 9 bases from J; junction bases left unmatched: 15. Germline assignment: CDR1 SNHLY and CDR2 FYNNEI. Amplification used 60 Vbeta primers and 13 Jbeta primers. Here immunoSEQ multiplex PCR was the method, and the copy in TCRdb shows in-frame clones only, minus some. This table holds some 190,000 clones, just over 75% found once. The sample comprised PBMCs. This sequence joins TRBV2 and TRBJ2-1; TRBD2 matches 13 bases. The sequence was collected from a man younger than 35 in good health and CMV-seronegative. CDR3 residues: CASKFWGPGLAGSEQFF. In nucleotides, the CDR3 is TGTGCCAGCAAATTCTGGGGACCGGGACTAGCGGGGAGTGAGCAGTTCTTC.